This T cell receptor (beta chain) stems from a study of blood T cell repertoires in COVID-19. Study background: Samples came from the United States, Italy and Spain, spanning acute and convalescent COVID-19. The analysed material was cDNA or gDNA that came from T cells, B-cell-depleted T cells, or PBMCs.

Authors' data handling: Estimates of nucleated cell counts were drawn from the amplification of reference gene primers. The table came from immunoSEQ multiplex PCR; TCRdb's copy has only in-frame clones and leaves some out. V and J calls and clone size are given by that table; D and trimming were obtained from the DNA. The sample holds approximately 29,000 clones; 88% are singletons and the top ten take around an eighth. This clone appeared once. Sequences were obtained from peripheral blood. The source of this sequence is a human donor with active COVID-19. The donor label of this sample is uncertain.

In nucleotides, the CDR3 is TGTGCCAGCAGCTCGAGGCCCGACAGGGCCTATATGAACACTGAAGCTTTCTTT. Translation gives CASSSRPDRAYMNTEAFF. The J gene is TRBJ1-1, the V gene TRBV7-9, with TRBD1 matching over 7 bases. V was pared by 4 bases and J by 0 bases, with 14 bases of the junction left unmatched. The germline V gene has CDR1 SEHNR and CDR2 FQNEAQ (reference sequence). The CDR3 spans 18 residues.